The 17 T cell receptor beta chains reported below all come from one sample, sequenced in a study of cytomegalovirus exposure and HLA in healthy donors. The PCR contained 60 Vbeta and 13 Jbeta primers. Assay: immunoSEQ multiplex PCR; the TCRdb copy retains only in-frame clones and omits some. Across approximately 54,000 clones, the top ten clones capture approximately 7% of the sample. What was sequenced was PBMCs. The origin of the receptors is a woman aged 40 to 50 in good health and CMV-seronegative.

The J gene is TRBJ1-5, the V gene TRBV19, with D possibly being TRBD1 (6 bases). V gave up 7 bases and J gave up 7 bases, with 14 bases separating them. Germline assignment: CDR1 LNHDA and CDR2 SQIVND (reference sequence). This CDR3 contains 13 residues. The CDR3 region is CASKEQGLQPQHF. DNA of the CDR3: TGTGCCAGTAAGGAACAGGGTTTGCAGCCCCAGCATTTT.

This chain joins TRBV20-1 and TRBJ2-5; D gene unclear. This CDR3 has 11 amino acids. Between the trimmed V and J ends, which lost 8 bases and 4 bases, there was a span of 11 bases. Germline V gene data show CDR1 as DFQATT and CDR2 as SNEGSKA (reference sequence). CDR3 sequence (DNA): TGCAGTTTGGAGACCGGAGAGACCCAGTACTTC. This translates into CSLETGETQYF.

The chain couples TRBV7-9 to TRBJ2-1; 8 nucleotides align to TRBD2. Germline CDR1 and CDR2: SEHNR and FQNEAQ (reference sequence). The CDR3 runs to 15 residues. J was trimmed by 5 bases and V by 1 base; bases with no gene match: 4. CDR3 loop: CASSLDGGADNEQFF. CDR3 sequence (DNA): TGTGCCAGCAGCTTAGACGGGGGGGCCGACAATGAGCAGTTCTTC.

As concerns this clone: A read error may produce the germline difference seen at one junction end. The sample carries other DNA sequences with the same CDR3. The rearrangement links TRBV7-9 to TRBJ1-6; D is unclear. CDR1 SEHNR and CDR2 FQNEAQ come from the germline V gene (reference sequence). The CDR3 covers 15 residues. The CDR3 here is CASSLGNSYNSPLHF. The CDR3 DNA follows: TGTGCCAGCAGCTTAGGCAACTCTTATAATTCACCCCTACACTTT.

This chain joins TRBV5-1 and TRBJ1-6, with D perhaps TRBD1 (6 bases). The CDR3 extends over 14 amino acids. The germline V gene has CDR1 SGHRS and CDR2 YFSETQ. Between the trimmed V and J ends, which lost 4 bases and 6 bases, there was a span of 11 bases. CDR3 loop: CASSVQGFNSPLHF. The DNA of the CDR3 is TGCGCCAGCAGCGTACAGGGTTTTAATTCACCCCTCCACTTT.

In DNA, the CDR3 is TGTGCCAGCAGCCAAGATTTTCTGGCGGGGGGGGGCACAGATACGCAGTATTTT. Translation gives CASSQDFLAGGGTDTQYF. V and J are TRBV4-2 and TRBJ2-3, with 9 bases matching TRBD2. This CDR3 contains 18 residues. CDR1 is LGHNA, CDR2 YNFKEQ, per germline. V lost 0 bases to trimming and J lost 1 base; unmatched junction nucleotides: 8.

The CDR3 reads CASSAIDRDQPQHF. CDR3 coding DNA: TGTGCCAGCAGTGCAATCGACAGGGACCAGCCCCAGCATTTT. V gene TRBV2 combines with J gene TRBJ1-5, with 7 bases aligning to TRBD1. J was trimmed by 7 bases and V by 4 bases; bases with no gene match: 7. The CDR3 is 14 amino acids. Germline V gene data show CDR1 as SNHLY and CDR2 as FYNNEI.

The genes are TRBV5-1 and TRBJ2-5; 7 bases are shared with TRBD1. The V gene's germline CDR1 is SGHRS and CDR2 YFSETQ. V lost 3 bases to trimming and J lost 4 bases; unmatched junction nucleotides: 6. The CDR3 length is 14 residues. The CDR3 DNA reads as TGCGCCAGCAGCTCTGGGGACAGCGGAGAGACCCAGTACTTC. Its protein is CASSSGDSGETQYF.

The CDR3, as DNA: TGCGCCAGCAGCTTAGGGGTGAACACCGGGGAGCTGTTTTTT. The encoded protein is CASSLGVNTGELFF. This chain links TRBV5-1 with TRBJ2-2; perhaps TRBD1 as D (5 bases). Between the trimmed V and J ends, which lost 2 bases and 1 base, there was a span of 6 bases. The germline gives CDR1 SGHRS, CDR2 YFSETQ. This CDR3 contains 14 residues.

The chain joins TRBV6-1 to TRBJ2-3, with TRBD1 as a possible D gene (6 bases). Germline CDR1 MNHNS, CDR2 SASEGT. Between the trimmed V and J ends, which lost 6 bases and 2 bases, there was a span of 15 bases. The CDR3 totals 15 residues. The CDR3, as DNA: TGTGCCAGCAGAGACGGACAGCCTCACACAGATACGCAGTATTTT. It codes for CASRDGQPHTDTQYF.

J is TRBJ1-1 and V is TRBV19, with 8 bases aligning to TRBD1. Germline V gene sequence: CDR1 LNHDA, CDR2 SQIVND (reference sequence). The junction had 8 bases not matched to a gene; V was cut back by 7 bases and J by 4 bases. This CDR3 is 14 amino acids long. The CDR3 region is CASITAGGPTEAFF. The CDR3 DNA is TGTGCCAGTATTACGGCAGGGGGCCCCACTGAAGCTTTCTTT.

The chain employs TRBV28 and TRBJ1-2; maybe TRBD1 (5 bases). The CDR3 contains 14 residues. CDR1 and CDR2 from the germline V gene are MDHEN and SYDVKM. The V end lost 10 bases, the J end lost 7 bases, and 22 bases lay between the germline ends. The CDR3 DNA is TGTGCCACCCTTTCTGGCTTTCGGGGGGTTGGCTACACCTTC. It is translated as CATLSGFRGVGYTF.

Details on this clone: Distinct nucleotide sequences in the sample also encode this CDR3. The rearrangement uses TRBV7-9 and TRBJ2-5; D is uncertain. The germline V gene encodes CDR1 SEHNR and CDR2 FQNEAQ (reference sequence). The V and J ends lost 1 base and 2 bases respectively, with 5 bases between them. The CDR3 is 13 amino acids. This CDR3 is CASSLGGQETQYF. In DNA form, the CDR3 reads TGTGCCAGCAGCTTAGGCGGACAAGAGACCCAGTACTTC.

The chain has TRBV19 and TRBJ2-2; TRBD2 matches 10 bases. CDR1 LNHDA and CDR2 SQIVND come from the germline V gene (reference sequence). The J segment lost 5 bases and the V segment lost 3 bases, leaving 6 bases of the junction unmatched. The CDR3 loop spans 16 amino acids. The DNA of the CDR3 is TGTGCCAGTAGTATTCCTAGCGGGGGTCCTACCGGGGAGCTGTTTTTT. Translation gives CASSIPSGGPTGELFF.

The rearrangement links TRBV28 to TRBJ2-7, with TRBD2 identical over 15 bases. CDR3 length: 17 residues. Germline V CDR1 and CDR2: MDHEN, SYDVKM. Losses at the gene ends were 6 bases for V and 5 bases for J; bases not matched to a gene: 11. The CDR3, as DNA: TGTGCCAGCAGGGGACTAGCGGGGGGCTGGGGGAGGAACGAGCAGTACTTC. It yields the protein CASRGLAGGWGRNEQYF.

V usage is TRBV10-3 and J usage is TRBJ2-7; 11 nucleotides line up with TRBD1. This CDR3 spans 14 amino acids. Germline V gives CDR1 ENHRY, CDR2 SYGVKD. V was pared by 7 bases and J by 6 bases, with 8 bases of the junction left unmatched. The CDR3, as DNA: TGTGCCATCAAACCCGGGACAGGGGGATCCGAGCAGTACTTC. Translation gives CAIKPGTGGSEQYF.

This sequence joins TRBV6-1 and TRBJ2-1; weak D call: TRBD1 (6 bases). The CDR3 consists of 14 residues. Germline CDR1 and CDR2: MNHNS and SASEGT. The V end was cut by 10 bases, the J end by 0 bases, with 13 bases between. The CDR3 sequence: CATGQRSSYNEQFF. CDR3 sequence (DNA): TGTGCCACCGGACAGAGGAGCTCCTACAATGAGCAGTTCTTC.